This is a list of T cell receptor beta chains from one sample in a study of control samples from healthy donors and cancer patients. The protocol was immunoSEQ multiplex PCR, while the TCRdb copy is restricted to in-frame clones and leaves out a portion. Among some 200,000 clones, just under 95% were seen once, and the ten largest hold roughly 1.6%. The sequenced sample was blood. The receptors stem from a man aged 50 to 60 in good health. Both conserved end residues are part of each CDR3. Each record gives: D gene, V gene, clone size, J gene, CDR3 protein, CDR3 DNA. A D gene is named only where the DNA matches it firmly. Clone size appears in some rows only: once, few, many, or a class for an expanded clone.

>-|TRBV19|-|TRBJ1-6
CASSLSPGTRNNSPLHF
TGTGCCAGTAGTCTCAGTCCCGGGACGCGGAATAATTCACCCCTCCACTTT
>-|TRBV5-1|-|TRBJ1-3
CASSLGGDGNTIYF
TGCGCCAGCAGCTTGGGAGGGGATGGAAACACCATATATTTT
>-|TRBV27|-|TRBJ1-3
CASRPTDISGNTIYF
TGTGCCAGCAGACCTACGGACATCTCTGGAAACACCATATATTTT
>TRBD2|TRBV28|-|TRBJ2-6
CASMPRGTGANVLTF
TGTGCCAGCATGCCGCGGGGGACTGGGGCCAACGTCCTGACTTTC
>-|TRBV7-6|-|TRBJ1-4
CASSLGSGGTLTLTNEKLFF
TGTGCCAGCAGCTTAGGATCGGGGGGCACGCTTACTTTAACTAATGAAAAACTGTTTTTT
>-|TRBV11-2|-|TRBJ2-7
CASREGGGSSYEQYF
TGTGCCAGCAGGGAGGGAGGGGGGAGCTCCTACGAGCAGTACTTC
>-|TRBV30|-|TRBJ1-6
CAWSQGFYSPLHF
TGTGCCTGGAGCCAGGGTTTCTATTCACCCCTCCACTTT
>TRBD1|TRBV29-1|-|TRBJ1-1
CSVEGTGGTEAFF
TGCAGCGTTGAGGGGACAGGGGGCACTGAAGCTTTCTTT
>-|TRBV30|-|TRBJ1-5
CAWGVGGQPQHF
TGTGCCTGGGGGGTAGGAGGGCAGCCCCAGCATTTT
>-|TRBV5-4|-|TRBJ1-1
CASSLPQGNTEAFF
TGTGCCAGCAGCTTGCCACAGGGGAACACTGAAGCTTTCTTT
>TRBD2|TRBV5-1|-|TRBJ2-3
CASSLVGGRADTQYF
TGCGCCAGCAGCTTAGTTGGGGGGAGGGCAGATACGCAGTATTTT
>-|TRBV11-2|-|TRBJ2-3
CASSPPGRSTDTQYF
TGTGCCAGCAGCCCGCCGGGACGGAGCACAGATACGCAGTATTTT
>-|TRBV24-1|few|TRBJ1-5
CATSGGQGTQPQHF
TGTGCCACCAGTGGGGGCCAGGGTACTCAGCCCCAGCATTTT
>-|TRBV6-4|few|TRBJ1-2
CASSPRPQPNYGYTF
TGTGCCAGCAGCCCTAGACCTCAGCCTAACTATGGCTACACCTTC
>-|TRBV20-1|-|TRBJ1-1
CSVEVNTEAFF
TGCAGTGTGGAGGTGAACACTGAAGCTTTCTTT
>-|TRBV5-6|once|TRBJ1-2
CASSLGPYDYGYTF
TGTGCCAGCAGCTTGGGTCCCTACGATTATGGCTACACCTTC